This TCR beta chain is drawn from a study of T cell responses to AZD1222 COVID-19 vaccine. Germline V gives CDR1 LGHNA, CDR2 YNFKEQ. CDR3 length equals 19 residues. Trimming cost V 1 base and J 1 base, with 19 bases left between them. Findings and limits, study-wide: Baseline antibody screening turned up just a handful of seropositive AZD1222 recipients. A mostly white British donor set with more females was recruited, and clonal diversity was possibly underestimated.

Only in-frame clones appear in the TCRdb table, and some are missing; sequencing was by immunoSEQ multiplex PCR. This table holds 120,000 to 150,000 clones, about 90% found once. This clone is a singleton in its sample. Its antigen is as yet unknown. This rearrangement joins TRBV4-2 to TRBJ1-4, with D perhaps matching TRBD1 (6 bases). This receptor was obtained from an adult who received the AZD1222 COVID-19 vaccine. The sequencing here drew on peripheral blood, taken 28 days after the second AZD1222 dose. DNA for the CDR3: TGTGCCAGCAGCCAAGGGGTTGGTTCAGGGGAGGTAACTAATGAAAAACTGTTTTTT. Translating it yields CASSQGVGSGEVTNEKLFF.